The T cell receptor beta chain under discussion was sequenced for a study of T-cell memory formation after mild COVID-19. At the level of the study: Each donor largely had its own TCR clusters.

Study-level findings and limits: Shrinking CD4+ clones were chiefly CM and EM; CD8+ ones were chiefly EMRA.

One entry per CDR3 protein results from TCRdb running MiXCR on the 5' RACE reads. The data contain some 440,000 distinct CDR3 sequences, about 23% of them singletons. The CDR3 totals 17 residues. Germline V gives CDR1 ENHRY, CDR2 SYGVKD. V was shortened by 0 bases and J by 1 base, with 13 bases between the two germline ends. This clonotype was found a few times. Its antigen remains unidentified. This sequence was found in an adult woman who had mild COVID-19 (a few samples of this study predate the infection). Cell type and time point are not known. V is TRBV10-3 and J is TRBJ2-4; perhaps TRBD1 as D (6 bases). Material: PBMCs or a T cell subset sorted from them (not recorded which). DNA for the CDR3: TGTGCCATCAGTGAGTCGTCGTGGGGGCTCGCCAAAAACATTCAGTACTTC. Its translation is CAISESSWGLAKNIQYF.